A single sample gave rise to the 5 T cell receptor beta chains below, sequenced in a study of blood T cell repertoires in COVID-19. TCRdb's table, derived via immunoSEQ multiplex PCR, lists solely in-frame clones and lacks some. The sample has around 67,000 clones; 87% are singletons. Sequences were obtained from peripheral blood. All receptors derive from a man aged 50 to 60 with active COVID-19.

The V and J genes are TRBV6-2 or TRBV6-3 and TRBJ2-7; TRBD2 matches 10 bases. Germline V gives CDR1 MNHEY, CDR2 SVGEGT. V shed 2 bases and J 7 bases; nucleotides not matched to a gene: 8. There are 15 residues in the CDR3. As DNA, the CDR3 is TGTGCCAGCAGTTACGTAGCTAGCGGGAGTGAAGAGCAGTACTTC. Translating it yields CASSYVASGSEEQYF.

The genes are TRBV7-9 and TRBJ2-7; D might be TRBD2 (5 bases). Per the germline V gene, CDR1 is SEHNR and CDR2 is FQNEAQ (reference sequence). V was pared by 5 bases and J by 6 bases, with 14 bases between. The CDR3 runs 13 residues. The CDR3 loop is CASSHGVVPEQYF. CDR3 DNA: TGTGCCAGCAGCCACGGGGTAGTTCCCGAGCAGTACTTC.

The chain couples TRBV28 to TRBJ1-4; 8 bases line up with TRBD1. Looked up from germline, CDR1 is MDHEN and CDR2 is SYDVKM. The CDR3 spans 16 residues. Trimming took 6 bases from V and 5 from J; bases not matched to a gene: 11. CDR3 nucleotides: TGTGCCAGCAGCCCGCTTGACAGGGGAATAAATGAAAAACTGTTTTTT. As protein: CASSPLDRGINEKLFF.

The chain employs TRBV9 and TRBJ2-3; D may be TRBD2 (6 bases). The CDR3 covers 17 residues. The V end was cut by 4 bases, the J end by 0 bases, with 18 bases between. The germline V gene encodes CDR1 SGDLS and CDR2 YYNGEE. CDR3 bases: TGTGCCAGCAGCTCCCAAGGGCGGGGCCTTAGCACAGATACGCAGTATTTT. Translated: CASSSQGRGLSTDTQYF.

The gene calls are TRBV7-2 and TRBJ2-7, with TRBD1 as a possible D gene (5 bases). Germline assignment: CDR1 SGHTA and CDR2 FQGNSA. The V and J ends lost 1 base and 3 bases respectively, with 10 bases between them. The CDR3 covers 14 residues. The CDR3 protein is CASSLDSGFYEQYF. The CDR3 DNA sequence: TGTGCCAGCAGCTTAGATTCAGGGTTCTACGAGCAGTACTTC.